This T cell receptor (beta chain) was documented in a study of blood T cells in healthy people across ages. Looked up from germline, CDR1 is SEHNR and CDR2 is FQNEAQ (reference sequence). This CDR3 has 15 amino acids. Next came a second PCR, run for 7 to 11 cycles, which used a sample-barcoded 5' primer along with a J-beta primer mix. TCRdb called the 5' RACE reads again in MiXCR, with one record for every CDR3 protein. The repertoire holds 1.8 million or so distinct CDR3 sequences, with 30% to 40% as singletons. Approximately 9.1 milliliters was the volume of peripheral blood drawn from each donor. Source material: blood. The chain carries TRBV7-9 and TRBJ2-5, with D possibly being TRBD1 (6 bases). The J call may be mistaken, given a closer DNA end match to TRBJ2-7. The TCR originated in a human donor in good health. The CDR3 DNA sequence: TGTGCCAGCAGCCCCACATCACCAGGGGACTACGAGCAGTACTTC. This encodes CASSPTSPGDYEQYF.